This TCR beta chain comes out of a study of shared T cell receptors in the human thymus (dated by TCRdb to the early 2020s). As for the study more broadly: The study examined how self-reactive, shared T-cell receptor alpha chains are generated in the human thymus.

Libraries were constructed by the immunoSEQ multiplex PCR assay. TCRdb retrieved this table from immuneACCESS and kept in-frame rearrangements only. Not all clones are present; in checked studies, unresolved V genes account for under half, and no reason is known for the remainder. The sample has hundreds of thousands of clones on record, around 87% of them singletons. The ten largest clones capture just under 0.0095% of the sample. A note on this clone: The target of this receptor is not known. No clone much larger than this one lies a single base away; base qualities are absent.

From cysteine to phenylalanine, the CDR3 is 14 amino acids long. This entry keeps only the CDR3 DNA: 42 bases, framed from base 1. Based on the germline V gene, the CDR1 and CDR2 sequences are SGHTA and FQGNSA. V is cut back by 5 bases and J by 5 bases, with 9 bases in the junction unmatched. These data also formed part of another study, on human thymus T cells. The other study reports the following: Immunologically healthy infants undergoing open corrective cardiac surgery for congenital heart defects in Finland were used as donors. Thymus tissue was obtained as surgical resects removed during corrective cardiac surgery. Biased V and J gene segment usage appeared to be present in both thymic and peripheral blood repertoires. According to the related research, thymic TCR repertoires were highly overlapping among unrelated individuals. The study characterized TCR alpha and beta repertoires from eight infant thymus samples and a few related peripheral blood samples. Donor ages ranged from roughly 6 to 244 days, and the cohort comprised five to seven male and a couple of female infants. Thymocytes were mechanically released from the tissue and were stored as pellets of roughly 9-33 million cells at -70 degrees C. A QIAsymphony instrument was used to extract genomic DNA from the frozen cell pellets. Using the immunoSEQ multiplex PCR assay, the TCRB and TCRAD loci were amplified from a standardized quantity of quality-controlled genomic DNA. The amplicons covered the V(D)J region and were long enough to include the CDR3 and to identify the V and J genes. The commercial immunoSEQ service was used to sequence amplicons on an Illumina platform. Primer bias and sequencing errors were corrected as previously described, and TCRAD and TCRB definitions were based on the IMGT database. The repertoires were analysed using immunoSEQ Analyzer 3.0 and VDJTools for basic statistics, V/J segment usage, diversity estimates, rarefaction and pairwise overlap. Diversity was estimated using the Chao1, ChaoE, Efron-Thisted, Shannon and inverse Simpson indices, and was also estimated on datasets down-sampled to the size of the smallest sample. Repertoire overlap was assessed by strict matching of CDR3 nucleotide sequence, V gene and J gene, and clustering was done by Jaccard-based multidimensional scaling. On average, thymus samples gave 750,000 to 950,000 unique TCRB clonotypes, whereas blood samples gave 75,000 to 95,000.

The TCR was taken from a boy under three years old with a congenital heart defect. Donor details come from another sample of the same person, matched by shared clones. The sequence joins TRBV7-2 to TRBJ2-7; 7 middle bases align to TRBD1. The sample consisted of thymocytes. The DNA sequence reads TGTGCCAGCAGCAAACACAGGGGTATCCACGAGCAGTACTTC. Translated, this is CASSKHRGIHEQYF.